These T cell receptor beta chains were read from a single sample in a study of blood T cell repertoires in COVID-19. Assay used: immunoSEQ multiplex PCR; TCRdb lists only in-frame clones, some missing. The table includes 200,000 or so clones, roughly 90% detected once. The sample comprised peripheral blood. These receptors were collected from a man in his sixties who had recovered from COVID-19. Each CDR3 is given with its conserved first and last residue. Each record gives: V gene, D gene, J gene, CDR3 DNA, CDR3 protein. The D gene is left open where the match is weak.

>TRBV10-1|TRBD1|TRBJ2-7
TGCGCCACCTCGGACAGGGGATACTCCTACGAGCAGTACTTC
CATSDRGYSYEQYF
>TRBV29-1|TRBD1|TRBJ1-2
TGCAGCGTTACCGGGACAGTCTATGGCTACACCTTC
CSVTGTVYGYTF
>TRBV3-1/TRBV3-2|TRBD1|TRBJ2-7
TGTGCCAGCAGCCTGGGGACAGGGGCCTACGAGCAGTACTTC
CASSLGTGAYEQYF
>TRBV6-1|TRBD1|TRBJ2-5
TGTGCCAGCAGTGAATTCGACAGGGATCAAGAGACCCAGTACTTC
CASSEFDRDQETQYF
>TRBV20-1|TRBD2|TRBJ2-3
TGCAGTGCCCCGCTAGCGGGCCAGCAGTATTTT
CSAPLAGQQYF
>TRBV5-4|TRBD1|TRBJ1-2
TGTGCCAGCAGCCAATTTTGGGGGACAGCGGCTGTCTTC
CASSQFWGTAAVF
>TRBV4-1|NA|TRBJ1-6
TGCGCCAGCAGCCAAGAAGGGGGAGTTAAGTCCTATAATTCACCCCTCCACTTT
CASSQEGGVKSYNSPLHF
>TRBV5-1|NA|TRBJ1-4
TGCGCCAGCTGCCGGGGAGGAACTAATGAAAAACTGTTTTTT
CASCRGGTNEKLFF
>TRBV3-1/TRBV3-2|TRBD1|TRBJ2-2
TGTGCCAGCAGCCGGGACAGGGGGAGAGGCGGGGAGCTGTTTTTT
CASSRDRGRGGELFF
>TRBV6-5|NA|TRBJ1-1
TGTGCCAGCAGACGGGACTTGAGCACTGAAGCTTTCTTT
CASRRDLSTEAFF
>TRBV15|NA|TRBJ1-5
TGTGCCACCAGCAGACAGGGCCATCAGCCCCAGCATTTT
CATSRQGHQPQHF
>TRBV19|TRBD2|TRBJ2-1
TGTGCCAGTAGTATAGATCCGGGGGGGCCCTACAATGAGCAGTTCTTC
CASSIDPGGPYNEQFF
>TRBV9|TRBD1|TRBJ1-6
TGTGCCAGCAGCCTCCGGGACAGAAATTCACCCCTCCACTTT
CASSLRDRNSPLHF
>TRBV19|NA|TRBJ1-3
TGTGCCAGTAGTAATCTAGGCAGCTCTGGAAACACCATATATTTT
CASSNLGSSGNTIYF
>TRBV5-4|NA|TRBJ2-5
TGTGCCAGCAGCAACCCCCCTGACGGGGTTGGAGAGACCCAGTACTTC
CASSNPPDGVGETQYF
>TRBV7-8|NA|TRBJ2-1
TGTGCCAGCAGGCTTTCCGACGGGGGAGGGCAGTTCTTC
CASRLSDGGGQFF
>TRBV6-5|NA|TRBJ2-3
TGTGCCAGCAGCTCAAGAGCGTATCATGGAGATACGCAGTATTTT
CASSSRAYHGDTQYF
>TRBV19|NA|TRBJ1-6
TGTGCCAGTAGTCCTCCTTCAATCGGTCTGAATTCACCCCTCCACTTT
CASSPPSIGLNSPLHF